Listed here is a single T cell receptor (beta chain). What it recognizes is unknown. The data originate from a study of shared clonotypes between healthy human individuals. This CDR3 region has 16 residues. With V trimmed by 5 bases and J by 4 bases, 12 bases remained unmatched. The germline gives CDR1 SEHNR, CDR2 FQNEAQ (reference sequence). General study findings and limits: Estimated richness values were generally larger in naive subsets than in memory subsets. Clonotype sharing across a handful of donors was observed for about 4.8% of naive CD4 clonotypes.

In replicate PCRs of sorted subsets, about 220 ng DNA, some 28,000 T cell genomes, was used. Method: immunoSEQ multiplex PCR; TCRdb's copy keeps in-frame clones and lacks some. The table records more than 550,000 clones, 90% of them present only once. V and J are TRBV7-9 and TRBJ2-5, with 8 positions matching TRBD2. Input material: memory CD8+ T cells from PBMCs. The subset: CD45RO+ cells pooled with CCR7-negative TemRA cells. This clonotype was obtained from a man between 18 and 35 years old in good health. Some clones in this sample may be carry-over from other donors' samples. CDR3 region: CASSGPGLGVPETQYF. Written as DNA, the CDR3 is TGTGCCAGCAGCGGACCGGGACTAGGTGTGCCAGAGACCCAGTACTTC.